The 12 T cell receptor beta chains reported below all come from one sample, sequenced in a study of cytomegalovirus exposure and HLA in healthy donors. This PCR relied on a set of 60 Vbeta primers and 13 Jbeta primers. Here immunoSEQ multiplex PCR was the method, and the copy in TCRdb shows in-frame clones only, minus some. The table shows 140,000 or so clones, with around three quarters occurring only once. Sequencing was done on a sample of PBMCs. The receptor set was obtained from a man aged 35-49 years in good health and CMV-seronegative.

This clone has a handful of counts. This chain uses TRBV5-4 with TRBJ2-5; 12 bases agree with TRBD2. The length of the CDR3 is 15 residues. The germline CDR1 and CDR2 sequences are SGHNT and YYREEE (reference sequence). V lost 0 bases, J lost 5 bases, and 2 bases stayed unmatched. The CDR3 nucleotides are TGTGCCAGCAGCTTGGTTACTAGCGGGAGGGAGACCCAGTACTTC. Translated, it gives CASSLVTSGRETQYF.

This chain links TRBV4-1 with TRBJ1-1, with a tentative D call TRBD1 (6 bases). The ends were cut back, 0 bases at V and 7 bases at J, with 12 bases in the middle. Germline assignment: CDR1 MGHRA and CDR2 YSYEKL. This CDR3 is 14 amino acids long. CDR3 sequence reads: CASSQDLGTSEAFF. Written as DNA, the CDR3 is TGCGCCAGCAGCCAAGATCTGGGGACAAGTGAAGCTTTCTTT.

The V gene is TRBV6-1, the J gene TRBJ2-7; 7 bases are a match to TRBD1. After removal of 7 bases from V and 1 base from J, the junction contained 7 bases not matched to a gene. The germline V gene encodes CDR1 MNHNS and CDR2 SASEGT. The CDR3 length is 14 residues. For the CDR3, the DNA is TGTGCCAGCAAAGGACAGGTCGATTCCTACGAGCAGTACTTC. Its protein product is CASKGQVDSYEQYF.

This sequence joins TRBV7-2 and TRBJ2-7; 14 bases map to TRBD2. Germline V gene sequence: CDR1 SGHTA, CDR2 FQGNSA. The CDR3 is 15 residues long. The J segment lost 7 bases and the V segment lost 4 bases, leaving 6 bases of the junction unmatched. CDR3 region: CASSSTGTSGGEQYF. The CDR3 region has the DNA TGTGCCAGCAGCTCTACCGGGACTAGCGGGGGTGAGCAGTACTTC.

A few counts support this clone. This rearrangement joins TRBV18 to TRBJ1-1; tentative D call: TRBD1 (6 bases). The germline CDR1 and CDR2 sequences are KGHSH and LQKENI. The CDR3 runs to 13 residues. V lost 3 bases and J lost 4, with 9 bases in between. The CDR3 protein is CASSPGQLTEAFF. The CDR3 DNA reads as TGTGCCAGCTCACCCGGACAGCTCACTGAAGCTTTCTTT.

The rearrangement links TRBV5-4 to TRBJ2-1, with TRBD2 matching over 8 bases. Looked up from germline, CDR1 is SGHNT and CDR2 is YYREEE (reference sequence). CDR3 length equals 17 residues. Trimming took 0 bases from V and 11 from J; bases not matched to a gene: 16. In nucleotides, the CDR3 is TGTGCCAGCAGCTTGGAGGCCCTTAGCGGGGCGTTAGGGAAGCAGTTCTTC. Protein: CASSLEALSGALGKQFF.

The chain combines TRBV5-5 with TRBJ1-3; D unresolved. The germline V gene encodes CDR1 SGHKS and CDR2 YYEKEE (reference sequence). Between the trimmed V and J ends, which lost 1 base and 0 bases, there was a span of 8 bases. This CDR3 contains 15 residues. The CDR3 sequence is CASSLWENSGNTIYF. In DNA, the CDR3 is TGTGCCAGCAGCTTGTGGGAGAACTCTGGAAACACCATATATTTT.

The chain has TRBV7-8 and TRBJ2-1, with TRBD2 as a possible D gene (6 bases). CDR1 is SGHVS and CDR2 is FQNEAQ in the germline V gene. With 3 bases removed from V and 5 bases from J, the gap between germline ends came to 8 bases. The CDR3 extends over 13 amino acids. The CDR3 sequence: CASSLAGNNEQFF. CDR3 sequence (DNA): TGTGCCAGCAGCTTGGCGGGAAACAATGAGCAGTTCTTC. Variable domain in full (rest from reference TRBV7-8 and TRBJ2-1): GAGVSQSPRYKVAKRGQDVALRCDPISGHVSLFWYQQALGQGPEFLTYFQNEAQLDKSGLPSDRFFAERPEGSVSTLKIQRTQQEDSAVYLCASSLAGNNEQFFGPGTRLTVL.

The chain employs TRBV28 and TRBJ1-5; 7 nucleotides match TRBD1. The CDR3 length is 15 residues. V shed 1 base, J shed 2 bases, and the junction held 2 bases outside the gene matches. The germline V gene encodes CDR1 MDHEN and CDR2 SYDVKM. CDR3 sequence reads: CASSLLTGGNQPQHF. CDR3 sequence (DNA): TGTGCCAGCAGTTTATTAACAGGGGGCAATCAGCCCCAGCATTTT.

The chain uses TRBV14 and TRBJ2-5; maybe TRBD2 (5 bases). This CDR3 has 14 residues. V lost 5 bases and J 2 bases, leaving 12 bases between the germline ends. CDR1 is SGHDN and CDR2 is FVKESK in the germline V gene. The CDR3 coding sequence is TGTGCCAGCAGCGACTTACGGGGACAAGAGACCCAGTACTTC. It is translated as CASSDLRGQETQYF.

The chain combines TRBV6-5 with TRBJ1-4, with TRBD1 matching 7 bases. This CDR3 region has 14 residues. V lost 5 bases and J lost 4; bases outside the gene matches: 4. Germline lookup yields CDR1 MNHEY and CDR2 SVGAGI. This CDR3 is CASSRDRNNEKLFF. CDR3 coding DNA: TGTGCCAGCAGTCGGGACAGAAATAATGAAAAACTGTTTTTT.

In DNA form, the CDR3 reads TGTGCCTGGAGTGTAATACCGGGACAGGAATTGTATGAAAAACTGTTTTTT. It translates to CAWSVIPGQELYEKLFF. The chain has TRBV30 and TRBJ1-4; 8 bases are shared with TRBD1. Germline V gives CDR1 GTSNPN, CDR2 SVGIG (reference sequence). V gave up 0 bases and J gave up 6 bases; unmatched junction bases: 12. The CDR3 is made up of 17 amino acids.